This T cell receptor (beta chain) is drawn from a study of cytomegalovirus exposure and HLA in healthy donors. Study details: The Caucasian-associated ancestry cluster contained 81% of the 300 to 450 genotyped donors.

Regarding this clone: Its antigen is not identified.

Study observations and caveats: The study listed around 150 cytomegalovirus-associated TCR beta chains. Among donors in an Asian-associated ancestry cluster, a later analysis reportedly found fewer N-insertions than the roughly 730-donor mean.

It was with 60 Vbeta and 13 Jbeta primers that the PCR ran. Clones were sequenced by immunoSEQ multiplex PCR, and TCRdb holds only the in-frame ones, with some missing. The data contain about 140,000 clones, around 82% of them singletons. The CDR3 extends over 15 amino acids. Trimming shortened V by 7 bases and J by 4 bases, and 19 bases separated the two germline ends. Germline assignment: CDR1 SGHAT and CDR2 FQNNGV. The TCR comes from a woman under 30 in good health and CMV-seropositive. Sequenced input: PBMCs. The chain combines TRBV11-2 with TRBJ1-2; TRBD1 is a possible D gene (6 bases). CDR3 DNA sequence: TGTGCCAGCATCCCGAGGGGGGGCGCGGGCTATGGCTACACCTTC. It translates to CASIPRGGAGYGYTF.